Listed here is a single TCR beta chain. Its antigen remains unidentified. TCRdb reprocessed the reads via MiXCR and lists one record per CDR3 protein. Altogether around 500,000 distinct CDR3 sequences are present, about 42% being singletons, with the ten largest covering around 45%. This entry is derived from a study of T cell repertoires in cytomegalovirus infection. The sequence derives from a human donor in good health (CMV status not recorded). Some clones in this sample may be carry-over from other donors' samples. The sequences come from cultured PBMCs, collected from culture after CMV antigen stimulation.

CDR3 DNA sequence: TGCGCCAGCAGCCAAGTAGTGGGGGGCGCCTCGATCGGGGAGCTGTTTTTT. It specifies CASSQVVGGASIGELFF. The rearrangement joins TRBV4-1 to TRBJ2-2; D might be TRBD1 or TRBD2, each matching 6 bases. Per germline, CDR1 MGHRA and CDR2 YSYEKL. The CDR3 consists of 17 residues. Trimming took 1 base from V and 7 from J, leaving 19 bases between them.